The source of this T cell receptor (beta chain) is a study of neurological immune-mediated disorders. In TCRdb, the 5' RACE reads were re-called with MiXCR into one record per CDR3 protein. The table has about 84,000 distinct CDR3 sequences, about 4.3% seen once. The germline gives CDR1 SGHTA, CDR2 FQGNSA. CDR3 length: 14 amino acids. Trimming removed 5 bases from V and 4 bases from J, with 14 bases in between. This clonotype has a count of ten or more. Specified time point: longitudinal time-point 3. 2 million unsorted PBMCs were stored in RNAlater at -80 °C before RNA extraction. Sequencing was done on a sample of PBMCs. This receptor was obtained from a woman in her fifties or sixties with multiple sclerosis. This chain uses TRBV7-2 with TRBJ1-2; tentative D call: TRBD1 (6 bases). The CDR3 here is CASSRGGARYGYTF. Written as DNA, the CDR3 is TGTGCCAGCAGCCGAGGGGGAGCCCGCTATGGCTACACCTTC.